A selection of T cell receptor beta chains follows, all from one sample in a study of vaccination effects on CD4 cells after COVID-19. Generated by immunoSEQ multiplex PCR, the TCRdb table keeps only in-frame clones and is missing some. Of approximately 15,000 clones detected, over 60% appear once; the ten largest clones hold 29%. No antigen is known for these receptors. The source material was CD4+ T cells from PBMCs cultured with HCoV-NL63 spike peptides, sampled after COVID-19 vaccination. The receptors here all came from a human donor who had a prior SARS-CoV-2 infection. The CDR3 runs from the conserved cysteine through the conserved F or W. Each record gives: CDR3 protein, clone size, D gene, V gene, J gene. A D gene is named only where the DNA matches it firmly. Clone size is shown for a subset of rows, as once, few, many or a class of expanded clone.

CASSPKRGGSYEQYF	-	TRBD2	TRBV6-2/TRBV6-3	TRBJ2-7
CASSKRTGNNQPQHF	once	TRBD1	TRBV19	TRBJ1-5
CASSLTETYEQYF	-	-	TRBV5-1	TRBJ2-7
CASSLDPRGWETQYF	-	-	TRBV7-2	TRBJ2-5
CASSTGLAGGDEQFF	-	TRBD2	TRBV18	TRBJ2-1
CASSGRDGGYTF	-	-	TRBV9	TRBJ1-2
CASSQDPPYSPLHF	-	-	TRBV14	TRBJ1-6
CASSVGQGTEAFF	-	TRBD1	TRBV11-2	TRBJ1-1
CASSPRLAGIYNEQFF	-	TRBD2	TRBV9	TRBJ2-1
CASSFGQARSPPEPQHF	few	TRBD1	TRBV5-5	TRBJ1-5
CASSPAGTGYGYTF	-	TRBD1	TRBV7-3	TRBJ1-2
CASGTHSNQPQHF	-	-	TRBV7-2	TRBJ1-5